This is a list of T cell receptor beta chains from one sample in a study of T cells in Graves' hyperthyroidism and ophthalmopathy. TCRdb reprocessed the multiplex PCR reads via MiXCR and lists one record per CDR3 protein. The data contain 300,000 to 450,000 distinct CDR3 sequences, approximately 15% of them singletons. The specimen was blood. The receptors stem from a woman under 40 with Graves' hyperthyroidism. Each CDR3 is given with its conserved first and last residue. A D gene is named only where the DNA matches it firmly. Not every row has a clone size; where given, it reads once, few, many or a size class.

J gene	V gene	D gene	clone size	CDR3 protein	CDR3 DNA
TRBJ2-1	TRBV24-1	TRBD2	NA	CATSDSTGTSGSSLNEQFF	TGTGCCACCAGTGACTCTACAGGGACTAGCGGGAGTTCTCTCAATGAGCAGTTCTTC
TRBJ2-1	TRBV5-1	TRBD1	many	CASSSGQGTPNEQFF	TGCGCCAGCAGCTCTGGACAGGGTACTCCCAATGAGCAGTTCTTC
TRBJ2-5	TRBV5-6	NA	NA	CASSGKGGGLETQYF	TGTGCCAGCAGCGGCAAAGGGGGGGGTTTAGAGACCCAGTACTTC
TRBJ1-1	TRBV28	NA	many	CASSLRRLSNTEAFF	TGTGCCAGCAGTTTAAGGCGTCTCTCAAACACTGAAGCTTTCTTT
TRBJ2-1	TRBV3-1	NA	many	CASRLPTRRTFSEQFF	TGTGCCAGCAGACTACCGACGCGAAGAACTTTTAGTGAGCAGTTCTTC
TRBJ1-4	TRBV12-3/TRBV12-4	TRBD1	once	CASSWGTDWTNEKLFF	TGTGCCAGCAGTTGGGGGACAGATTGGACTAATGAAAAACTGTTTTTT
TRBJ2-5	TRBV20-1	TRBD2	NA	CSARGGTSGDQETQYF	TGCAGTGCTAGAGGAGGAACTAGCGGGGATCAAGAGACCCAGTACTTC
TRBJ1-2	TRBV28	NA	NA	CASSLKTDGYTF	TGTGCCAGCAGTTTAAAGACAGATGGCTACACCTTC
TRBJ1-2	TRBV19	NA	few	CATLSRDSYGYTF	TGTGCCACTCTAAGCAGGGATAGTTATGGCTACACCTTC
TRBJ2-1	TRBV2	NA	many	CASKVGAGLDEQFF	TGTGCCAGCAAGGTCGGGGCCGGTTTGGATGAGCAGTTCTTC
TRBJ1-6	TRBV2	NA	few	CASRATYNSPLHF	TGTGCCAGCAGGGCGACCTATAATTCACCCCTCCACTTT
TRBJ1-1	TRBV6-1	NA	many	CASSTNTEAFF	TGTGCCAGCAGTACGAACACTGAAGCTTTCTTT
TRBJ2-7	TRBV5-8	NA	many	CASSLGGEGSYEQYF	TGTGCCAGCAGCTTGGGAGGTGAGGGTAGCTACGAGCAGTACTTC
TRBJ2-1	TRBV20-1	TRBD1	NA	CSAPADREDEQFF	TGCAGTGCTCCCGCGGACAGGGAGGATGAGCAGTTCTTC
TRBJ1-2	TRBV6-1	NA	few	CASRTNRVEGYTF	TGTGCCAGCAGGACGAACAGGGTTGAGGGCTACACCTTC
TRBJ2-5	TRBV12-3/TRBV12-4	NA	many	CASSTTGQETQYF	TGTGCCAGCAGTACCACAGGGCAGGAGACCCAGTACTTC
TRBJ2-7	TRBV30	TRBD2	many	CAWIKREGRYEQYF	TGTGCCTGGATAAAGCGGGAGGGCCGATACGAGCAGTACTTC
TRBJ2-7	TRBV20-1	NA	many	CSAYGGINPYEQYF	TGCAGTGCCTACGGAGGTATCAATCCCTACGAGCAGTACTTC
TRBJ1-1	TRBV24-1	TRBD1	many	CATSASDRGNTEAFF	TGTGCCACCAGTGCCTCCGACAGGGGGAACACTGAAGCTTTCTTT
TRBJ1-6	TRBV15	NA	few	CATSPGTHGTPLHF	TGTGCCACCAGTCCAGGGACTCACGGAACACCCCTCCACTTT
TRBJ2-7	TRBV24-1	NA	few	CATSGGPSLSEQYF	TGTGCCACCAGTGGAGGACCCTCCTTGAGCGAGCAGTACTTC
TRBJ2-2	TRBV27	TRBD1	NA	CASTLTRTGNTGELFF	TGTGCCAGCACCCTAACCCGGACAGGGAACACCGGGGAGCTGTTTTTT
TRBJ1-2	TRBV4-1	NA	few	CASSQPRDRNYGYTF	TGCGCCAGCAGCCAACCCCGGGACCGCAACTATGGCTACACCTTC
TRBJ2-1	TRBV27	NA	once	CASSPGLHRNEQFF	TGTGCCAGCAGTCCGGGACTCCACCGCAATGAGCAGTTCTTC
TRBJ1-2	TRBV28	TRBD1	NA	CASSRGTDPYGYTF	TGTGCCAGCAGCCGTGGGACAGACCCCTATGGCTACACCTTC
TRBJ2-2	TRBV15	TRBD2	few	CATSRPRTSGSPGELFF	TGTGCCACCAGCAGACCGCGGACTAGCGGGAGCCCCGGGGAGCTGTTTTTT
TRBJ2-2	TRBV29-1	TRBD1	NA	CSVRQGASGRNTGELFF	TGCAGCGTTAGACAGGGGGCCAGCGGCCGGAACACCGGGGAGCTGTTTTTT
TRBJ2-3	TRBV5-1	NA	NA	CASSSETRAGTDTQYF	TGCGCCAGCAGCTCGGAGACAAGAGCTGGCACAGATACGCAGTATTTT
TRBJ2-5	TRBV27	NA	NA	CASSQTGVSETQYF	TGTGCCAGCAGCCAAACGGGGGTCTCGGAGACCCAGTACTTC
TRBJ2-7	TRBV3-1	NA	NA	CASSQGLAYLTYEQYF	TGTGCCAGCAGCCAAGGATTAGCGTACCTTACCTACGAGCAGTACTTC
TRBJ1-2	TRBV9	TRBD1	NA	CASSVGTGGLGYTF	TGTGCCAGCAGCGTTGGGACAGGGGGCCTTGGCTACACCTTC
TRBJ2-7	TRBV20-1	TRBD1	many	CSAGTGGTYEQYF	TGCAGTGCCGGGACAGGGGGAACCTACGAGCAGTACTTC
TRBJ2-3	TRBV7-2	TRBD2	many	CASSSIAGRTDTQYF	TGTGCCAGCAGCTCCATAGCGGGACGCACAGATACGCAGTATTTT
TRBJ1-2	TRBV27	TRBD1	NA	CASSYRDSYGYTF	TGTGCCAGCAGTTACCGGGACAGCTATGGCTACACCTTC
TRBJ2-7	TRBV6-1	TRBD1	many	CASKAGGPYEQYF	TGTGCCAGCAAGGCAGGGGGCCCCTACGAGCAGTACTTC
TRBJ1-4	TRBV5-1	TRBD1	NA	CASSPRQGAHEKLFF	TGCGCCAGCAGCCCCAGACAGGGGGCGCATGAAAAACTGTTTTTT
TRBJ2-2	TRBV6-2/TRBV6-3	NA	NA	CTSSSLRPRGLFF	TGTACCAGCAGCTCTCTCCGTCCCCGGGGGCTGTTTTTT
TRBJ1-1	TRBV19	TRBD1	once	CASSTSRGRLTEAFF	TGTGCCAGTAGTACAAGCAGGGGGAGACTAACTGAAGCTTTCTTT
TRBJ1-2	TRBV6-1	TRBD1	NA	CASGTGENYGYTF	TGTGCCAGCGGGACAGGGGAGAACTATGGCTACACCTTC
TRBJ2-5	TRBV11-2	TRBD1	NA	CASSSGTGGRQETQYF	TGTGCCAGCAGCTCCGGGACAGGCGGTCGGCAAGAGACCCAGTACTTC
TRBJ2-5	TRBV7-3	NA	NA	CASSPESAETQYF	TGTGCCAGCAGCCCAGAGTCCGCAGAGACCCAGTACTTC